This T cell receptor (beta chain) emerged from a study of T-cell reconstitution after alpha-beta-depleted transplantation in children. General study points: Roughly two months post-transplant, alpha-beta T cells reportedly originated from several hundred graft clones that had expanded. Surviving recipient T cells and intrathymic progenitors accounted for some patients' high TCRbeta diversity at day 60. By one year post-transplant, T-cell counts and diversity largely arose from T cells that were newly produced.

In the case of this clonotype: The antigen remains unidentified.

Unique molecular identifiers were incorporated during preparation of the TCRbeta library. TCRdb itself ran the PCR reads through MiXCR, one entry per CDR3 protein. In the table there are 600,000 to 800,000 distinct CDR3 sequences, around 13% of which are singletons. Specimen: PBMCs, collected before TCRalphabeta/CD19-depleted stem cell transplant. The TCR comes from a girl aged 2 to 10 with congenital amegakaryocytic thrombocytopenia, due to receive a stem cell transplant.

The DNA of the CDR3 is TGCAGTGCTAAACAGACCTCCTACGAGCAGTACTTC. Its protein product is CSAKQTSYEQYF. This chain uses TRBV20-1 with TRBJ2-7, with D unresolved. CDR1 and CDR2 from the germline V gene are DFQATT and SNEGSKA (reference sequence). The CDR3 covers 12 residues. V was cut by 4 bases and J by 0 bases, with 7 bases left in between.